These 22 T cell receptor beta chains were sequenced from one sample in a study of PD-1 blockade in mismatch repair-deficient tumors. Using immunoSEQ multiplex PCR, the repertoire was profiled, and TCRdb retains in-frame clones only, with some absent. In the table there are 120,000 or so clones, 88% of which are singletons. The sample was peripheral blood, taken 72 weeks after starting pembrolizumab. These receptors originate from an adult with mismatch repair-deficient cancer.

The chain employs TRBV6-5 and TRBJ2-7; D not resolved. With 7 bases removed from V and 4 bases from J, the gap between germline ends came to 8 bases. Germline V CDR1 and CDR2: MNHEY, SVGAGI. The CDR3 contains 11 residues. The CDR3 sequence: CASKLRYEQYF. CDR3 DNA sequence: TGTGCCAGCAAGTTACGATACGAGCAGTACTTC.

This clone was found once. J is TRBJ2-2 and V is TRBV10-2; 7 bases align to TRBD2. Germline CDR1 and CDR2: WSHSY and SAAADI. Trimming took 0 bases from V and 6 from J; bases not matched to a gene: 7. The CDR3 length is 16 residues. The CDR3 region has the DNA TGCGCCAGCAGTGAGTCGGGAGGGTGGAGGGCCGGGGAGCTGTTTTTT. It yields the protein CASSESGGWRAGELFF.

The J gene is TRBJ1-5, the V gene TRBV30, with D perhaps matching TRBD1 (6 bases). The V end lost 0 bases, the J end lost 0 bases, and 15 bases lay between the germline ends. CDR1 GTSNPN and CDR2 SVGIG come from the germline V gene (reference sequence). The CDR3 has 17 amino acids. In DNA, the CDR3 is TGTGCCTGGAGTGTGGGGGGGGGCAGGTATAGCAATCAGCCCCAGCATTTT. Encoded protein: CAWSVGGGRYSNQPQHF.

The gene calls are TRBV11-2 and TRBJ2-7, with D unresolved. V was cut by 2 bases and J by 5 bases, with 13 bases left in between. Germline CDR1 is SGHAT and CDR2 is FQNNGV. The CDR3 runs 14 residues. The CDR3 DNA reads TGTGCCAGCAGCTTACGATTTACTGTCCACGAGCAGTACTTC. Its translation is CASSLRFTVHEQYF.

V gene TRBV4-1 combines with J gene TRBJ2-7; D gene uncertain. Germline V gene sequence: CDR1 MGHRA, CDR2 YSYEKL. V lost 0 bases and J 5 bases, leaving 11 bases between the germline ends. This CDR3 is 14 amino acids long. The CDR3 DNA reads as TGCGCCAGCAGCCAAGAGGATAAGGTCGACGAGCAGTACTTC. It is translated as CASSQEDKVDEQYF.

The rearrangement uses TRBV27 and TRBJ2-1; 13 bases fit TRBD2. With V trimmed by 7 bases and J by 4 bases, 10 bases remained unmatched. From germline, CDR1 is MNHEY and CDR2 SMNVEV (reference sequence). The CDR3 consists of 17 residues. The CDR3 is CASTSPGLAGIYNEQFF. The CDR3 DNA is TGTGCCAGCACCTCCCCGGGACTAGCGGGAATTTACAATGAGCAGTTCTTC.

The chain uses TRBV14 and TRBJ2-1; possible D gene TRBD1, 6 bases. The germline V gene encodes CDR1 SGHDN and CDR2 FVKESK. The V end lost 3 bases, the J end lost 8 bases, and 11 bases lay between the germline ends. The CDR3 covers 13 residues. The CDR3 loop reads CASSQARGDEQFF. The CDR3 DNA reads as TGTGCCAGCAGCCAGGCCAGGGGTGATGAGCAGTTCTTC.

In regard to this clone: The germline gene is not matched at one end of the junction; a read error may be the cause. The J gene is TRBJ1-1, the V gene TRBV19; D possibly corresponds to TRBD1 (5 bases). CDR1 and CDR2 from the germline V gene are LNHDA and SQIVND (reference sequence). The CDR3 has 13 amino acids. In DNA form, the CDR3 reads TGTGCCAGTAGTCTCAGGGAGAACACTGATGCTTTCTTT. It is translated as CASSLRENTDAFF. The full variable domain, its missing parts supplied by reference TRBV19 and TRBJ1-1, is DGGITQSPKYLFRKEGQNVTLSCEQNLNHDAMYWYRQDPGQGLRLIYYSQIVNDFQKGDIAEGYSVSREKKESFPLTVTSAQKNPTAFYLCASSLRENTDAFFGQGTRLTVV.

This chain links TRBV30 with TRBJ1-2; 7 positions match TRBD1. V shed 3 bases, J shed 7 bases, and the junction held 11 bases outside the gene matches. CDR3 length: 14 residues. The V gene's germline CDR1 is GTSNPN and CDR2 SVGIG (reference sequence). As DNA, the CDR3 is TGTGCCTGGAGGAGGGCGACAGGGAAGGGTGGCTACACCTTC. Amino acid sequence: CAWRRATGKGGYTF.

CDR3: CASSQGAASYEQYF. As DNA, the CDR3 is TGCGCCAGCAGCCAAGGGGCAGCTTCCTACGAGCAGTACTTC. The V gene is TRBV4-3, the J gene TRBJ2-7; D not certain. The CDR3 is 14 residues long. V shed 1 base and J shed 1 base, with 8 bases lying between them. Germline lookup yields CDR1 LGHNA and CDR2 YSLEER.

The V and J genes are TRBV10-3 and TRBJ2-3, with TRBD2 matching over 11 bases. The CDR3 covers 19 residues. Germline V gene lookup returns CDR1 ENHRY and CDR2 SYGVKD. J lost 2 bases, V lost 4 bases, and 14 bases had no gene match. DNA of the CDR3: TGTGCCATCAGTGGCCGGACTAGCGGGCCTTCCCGCGTCACAGATACGCAGTATTTT. It encodes CAISGRTSGPSRVTDTQYF.

V gene TRBV29-1 combines with J gene TRBJ1-2, with D hard to call. This CDR3 region has 11 residues. Germline V gives CDR1 SQVTM, CDR2 ANQGSEA. V lost 4 bases, J lost 4 bases, and 7 bases lay in between. The CDR3 DNA follows: TGCAGCGTTGCCCGGGCCTATGGCTACACCTTC. Residues: CSVARAYGYTF. The complete variable domain, with remaining parts taken from reference TRBV29-1 and TRBJ1-2, reads SAVISQKPSRDICQRGTSLTIQCQVDSQVTMMFWYRQQPGQSLTLIATANQGSEATYESGFVIDKFPISRPNLTFSTLTVSNMSPEDSSIYLCSVARAYGYTFGSGTRLTVV.

The V call is TRBV7-8, the J call TRBJ2-2; 8 nucleotides align to TRBD1. CDR1 and CDR2 (germline): SGHVS, FQNEAQ. CDR3 length: 17 residues. Losses at the gene ends were 1 base for V and 6 bases for J; bases not matched to a gene: 10. The CDR3 nucleotides read TGTGCCAGCAGCTTAGGGGCAGGGGGCGTGAAAGCCGGGGAGCTGTTTTTT. As protein: CASSLGAGGVKAGELFF.

The chain employs TRBV4-1 and TRBJ2-3; D is perhaps TRBD2 (6 bases). CDR1 MGHRA and CDR2 YSYEKL come from the germline V gene. V was pared by 1 base and J by 4 bases, with 21 bases between. The CDR3 runs to 18 residues. DNA of the CDR3: TGCGCCAGCAGCCAAGTCTCTCGGGGGAGAGGCCCATCAGATACGCAGTATTTT. Translating it yields CASSQVSRGRGPSDTQYF.

V is TRBV5-8 and J is TRBJ1-5, with no clear D. V lost 4 bases and J lost 4, with 15 bases in between. The germline V gene encodes CDR1 SGHTS and CDR2 YDEGEE. The CDR3 loop spans 15 amino acids. In DNA, the CDR3 is TGTGCCAGCAGCCCCCGGGCCCGGAAAAATCAGCCCCAGCATTTT. It codes for CASSPRARKNQPQHF.

This chain connects TRBV11-1 to TRBJ2-7; 9 positions match TRBD2. CDR1 is SGHAT, CDR2 FQDESV, per germline (reference sequence). CDR3 size: 17 residues. V lost 5 bases and J lost 5; bases outside the gene matches: 16. CDR3 DNA sequence: TGTGCCAGCAGCCTAATCAGGGGTAGCGGGAGTTTGGACGAGCAGTACTTC. Its translation: CASSLIRGSGSLDEQYF.

The rearrangement joins TRBV7-9 to TRBJ2-7, with D uncertain. V dropped 1 base and J dropped 3 bases, with 13 bases sitting between them. Germline CDR1 SEHNR, CDR2 FQNEAQ (reference sequence). The CDR3 covers 15 residues. CDR3 loop: CASSLGSTAFYEQYF. CDR3 bases: TGTGCCAGCAGCTTAGGGTCTACAGCTTTCTACGAGCAGTACTTC.

The gene calls are TRBV6-5 and TRBJ2-3; TRBD2 agrees at 8 bases. Germline CDR1 is MNHEY and CDR2 is SVGAGI. This CDR3 region has 16 residues. V lost 2 bases to trimming and J lost 0 bases; unmatched junction nucleotides: 4. For the CDR3, the DNA is TGTGCCAGCAGTTACAATCCTAGCGGGAGCACAGATACGCAGTATTTT. This codes for CASSYNPSGSTDTQYF.

The CDR3 is CASSRDFLGTDTQYF. As DNA, the CDR3 is TGTGCCAGCAGCCGGGACTTTCTCGGCACAGATACGCAGTATTTT. This chain connects TRBV28 to TRBJ2-3, with D maybe TRBD2 (6 bases). This CDR3 contains 15 residues. Germline V gives CDR1 MDHEN, CDR2 SYDVKM. Trimming removed 6 bases from V and 1 base from J, with 14 bases in between.

The V and J genes are TRBV5-6 and TRBJ1-1, with D possibly TRBD1 on 5 matching bases. This CDR3 spans 15 amino acids. Germline CDR1 is SGHDT and CDR2 is YYEEEE. Trimming pared 0 bases from V and 1 base from J, leaving 10 bases between. The CDR3 nucleotides read TGTGCCAGCAGCTTGGTAGGGACGGAGAACACTGAAGCTTTCTTT. As protein: CASSLVGTENTEAFF.

This chain connects TRBV9 to TRBJ2-2; 7 bases agree with TRBD2. This CDR3 is 17 amino acids long. In germline, CDR1 is SGDLS, CDR2 YYNGEE. Trimming at V came to 4 bases and at J to 4 bases, leaving 13 bases not matched to a gene. The CDR3 reads CASSSPSLGEGTGELFF. CDR3 nucleotides: TGTGCCAGCAGCTCGCCCTCGTTAGGGGAGGGCACCGGGGAGCTGTTTTTT. The whole variable domain, filled in from reference TRBV9 and TRBJ2-2, reads DSGVTQTPKHLITATGQRVTLRCSPRSGDLSVYWYQQSLDQGLQFLIQYYNGEERAKGNILERFSAQQFPDLHSELNLSSLELGDSALYFCASSSPSLGEGTGELFFGEGSRLTVL.

The rearrangement links TRBV30 to TRBJ2-3; D not certain. Germline loops: CDR1 GTSNPN, CDR2 SVGIG (reference sequence). This CDR3 comprises 11 residues. The V end lost 4 bases, the J end lost 7 bases, and 9 bases lay between the germline ends. Here the CDR3 reads CAWTAHHTQYF. CDR3 bases: TGTGCCTGGACCGCACACCATACGCAGTATTTT. The variable domain in full, with the rest retrieved from reference TRBV30 and TRBJ2-3, is SQTIHQWPATLVQPVGSPLSLECTVEGTSNPNLYWYRQAAGRGLQLLFYSVGIGQISSEVPQNLSASRPQDRQFILSSKKLLLSDSGFYLCAWTAHHTQYFGPGTRLTVL.